The source of this T cell receptor beta chain is a study of T cell responses to AZD1222 COVID-19 vaccine. Study-wide findings and caveats: As reported, nearly half of all spike-specific TCRs target variant regions that are unmutated. Donors were mostly white British, more females; clonal diversity possibly underestimated.

Profiled with immunoSEQ multiplex PCR; TCRdb holds only in-frame clones, not every one. Among about 81,000 clones listed, roughly 84% were seen once. In the case of this clone: Its target is unknown.

CDR3 length equals 11 residues. Germline-derived CDR1 and CDR2 are SGHAT and FQNNGV. V was clipped by 6 bases and J by 7 bases, with 8 bases between them. Sequencing was performed on peripheral blood, taken 28 days after the second AZD1222 dose. This TCR derives from an adult who received the AZD1222 COVID-19 vaccine. The chain links TRBV11-2 to TRBJ2-3; possibly TRBD2 for D (6 bases). In nucleotides, the CDR3 is TGTGCCAGCAGGGCGGGAAATACGCAGTATTTT. Translated: CASRAGNTQYF.